This T cell receptor (beta chain) was obtained from a study of read filtering for tumor transcriptome and immune sequencing. The library was built from about 400 ng RNA with molecular barcoded adaptors for alpha/delta and beta/gamma chains. In TCRdb, the reads were re-called with MiXCR into one record per CDR3 protein. The data hold about 39,000 distinct CDR3 sequences, with over 11% observed a single time. The germline gives CDR1 MNHEY, CDR2 SVGAGI. V was clipped by 6 bases and J by 5 bases, with 13 bases between them. The CDR3 contains 13 residues. The sequence derives from a donor at least 40 years old with multiple myeloma. Source material: a population of CD138-negative cells sorted from bone marrow. This chain links TRBV6-5 with TRBJ1-2; D possibly corresponds to TRBD1 (5 bases). The CDR3 DNA reads TGTGCCAGCAGGACTTGGGGGACTTATGGCTACACCTTC. Translated, it gives CASRTWGTYGYTF.